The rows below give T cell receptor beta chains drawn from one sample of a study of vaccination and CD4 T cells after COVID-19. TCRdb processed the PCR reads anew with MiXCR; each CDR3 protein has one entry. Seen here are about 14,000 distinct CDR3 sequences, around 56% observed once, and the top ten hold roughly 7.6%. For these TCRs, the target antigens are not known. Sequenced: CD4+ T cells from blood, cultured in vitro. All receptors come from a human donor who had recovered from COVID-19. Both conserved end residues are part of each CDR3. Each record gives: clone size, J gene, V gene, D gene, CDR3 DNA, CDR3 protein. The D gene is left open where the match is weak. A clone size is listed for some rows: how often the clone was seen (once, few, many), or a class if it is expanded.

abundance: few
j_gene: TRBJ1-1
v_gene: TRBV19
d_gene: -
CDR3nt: TGTGCCAGTAGTGCTGGGGCAGGGAAAGCTTTCTTT
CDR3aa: CASSAGAGKAFF

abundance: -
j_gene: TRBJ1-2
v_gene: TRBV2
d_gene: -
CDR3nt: TGTGCCAGCAGTGAAGGAGGACGATATGGCTACACCTTC
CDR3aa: CASSEGGRYGYTF

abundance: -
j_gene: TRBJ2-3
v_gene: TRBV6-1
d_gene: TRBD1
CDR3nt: TGTGCCAGCAGTGAAGTTGGGACAGGTTGGACAGATACGCAGTATTTT
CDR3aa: CASSEVGTGWTDTQYF

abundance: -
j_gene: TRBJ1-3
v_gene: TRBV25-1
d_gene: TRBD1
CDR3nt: TGTGCCAGCAGTGACTTAGGGGGCGCGGGAAACACCATATATTTT
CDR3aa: CASSDLGGAGNTIYF

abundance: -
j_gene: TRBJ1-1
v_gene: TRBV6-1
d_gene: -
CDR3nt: TGTGCCAGCACCCGAAGCAGGGTGGACACTGAAGCTTTCTTT
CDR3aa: CASTRSRVDTEAFF

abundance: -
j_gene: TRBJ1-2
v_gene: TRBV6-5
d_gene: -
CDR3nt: TGTGCCAGCAGTTACTCAGGCGGCTATAGTAACTATGGCTACACCTTC
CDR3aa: CASSYSGGYSNYGYTF

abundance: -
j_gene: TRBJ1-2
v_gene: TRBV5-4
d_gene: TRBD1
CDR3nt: TGTGCCAGCAGCAAACAGGGGGCGTCGGGCTATGGCTACACCTTC
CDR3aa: CASSKQGASGYGYTF

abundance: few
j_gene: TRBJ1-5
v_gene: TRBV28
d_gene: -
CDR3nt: TGTGCCAGCAGTCCGAGGGCCAACCGGGAGGGACAGCCCCAGCATTTT
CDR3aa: CASSPRANREGQPQHF

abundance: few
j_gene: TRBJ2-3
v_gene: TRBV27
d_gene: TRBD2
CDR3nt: TGTGCCAGCAGTTTCACCTGGACTAGCGGGAGGGCTTGGGATACGCAGTATTTT
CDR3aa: CASSFTWTSGRAWDTQYF

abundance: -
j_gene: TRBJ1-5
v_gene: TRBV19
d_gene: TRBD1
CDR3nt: TGTGCCAGTAGTATAGTTGACAGGGGGAACAATCAGCCCCAGCATTTT
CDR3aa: CASSIVDRGNNQPQHF

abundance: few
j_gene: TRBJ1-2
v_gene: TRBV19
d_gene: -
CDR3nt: TGTGCCAGTAGTCGGGGCCTCCTCTATGGCTACACCTTC
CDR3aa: CASSRGLLYGYTF

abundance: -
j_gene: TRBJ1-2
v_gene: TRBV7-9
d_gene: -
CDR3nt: TGTGCCAGCAGCTTGACAGGAGCTAACTATGGCTACACCTTC
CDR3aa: CASSLTGANYGYTF

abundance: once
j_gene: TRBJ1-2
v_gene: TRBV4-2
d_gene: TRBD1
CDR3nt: TGTGCCAGCAGCCAAGAGGCAGGACAGGGCGATAACTATGGCTACACCTTC
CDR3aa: CASSQEAGQGDNYGYTF

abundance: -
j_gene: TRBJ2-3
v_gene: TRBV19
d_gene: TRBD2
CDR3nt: TGTGCCAGTAGTATAAGCCGCCGGAGGATAGCGGGAGGGGCCACAGATACGCAGTATTTT
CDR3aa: CASSISRRRIAGGATDTQYF

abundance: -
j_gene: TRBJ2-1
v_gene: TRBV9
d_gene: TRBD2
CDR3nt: TGTGCCAGCAGCGTAGGTCTAGCGGAAACTTCCAACAATGAGCAGTTCTTC
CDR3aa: CASSVGLAETSNNEQFF

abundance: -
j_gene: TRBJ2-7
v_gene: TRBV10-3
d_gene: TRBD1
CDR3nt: TGTGCCATCAGACCGGGACAGGGGGCCTACGAGCAGTACTTC
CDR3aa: CAIRPGQGAYEQYF

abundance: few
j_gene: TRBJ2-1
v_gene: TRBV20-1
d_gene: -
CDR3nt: TGCAGTGCAGCAGACAACCGGCCAAACAATGAGCAGTTCTTC
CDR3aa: CSAADNRPNNEQFF

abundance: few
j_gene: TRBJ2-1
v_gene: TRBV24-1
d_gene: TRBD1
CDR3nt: TGTGCCACCAGGTCGACCAGGGGGCGCGGTGAGCAGTTCTTC
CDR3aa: CATRSTRGRGEQFF

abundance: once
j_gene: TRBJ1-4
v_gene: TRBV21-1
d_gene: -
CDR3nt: TGTGCCAGCAGCAAAGGGGTTAGGCGTAATGAAAAACTGTTTTTT
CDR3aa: CASSKGVRRNEKLFF

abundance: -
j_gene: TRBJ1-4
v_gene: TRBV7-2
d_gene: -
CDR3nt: TGTGCCAGCAGCCATGGTGGAGACGTTGAAAAACTGTTTTTT
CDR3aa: CASSHGGDVEKLFF

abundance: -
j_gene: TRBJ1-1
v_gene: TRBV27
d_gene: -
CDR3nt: TGTGCCAGCAGTGTCCTCACTGGGAACACTGAAGCTTTCTTT
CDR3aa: CASSVLTGNTEAFF

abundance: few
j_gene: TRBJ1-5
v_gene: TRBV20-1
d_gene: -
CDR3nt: TGCAGTGCAACCGGGGGAGACAATCAGCCCCAGCATTTT
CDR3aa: CSATGGDNQPQHF

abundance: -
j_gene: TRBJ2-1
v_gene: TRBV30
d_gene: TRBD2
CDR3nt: TGTGCCTGGAGTCCCGGGACTAGCGGGAAGCAGTTCTTC
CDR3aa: CAWSPGTSGKQFF

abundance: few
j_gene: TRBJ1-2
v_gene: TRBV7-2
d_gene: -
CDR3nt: TGTGCCAGCAGCCAGATACAGGGTTTAGGAGGCTACACCTTC
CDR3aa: CASSQIQGLGGYTF